The next 13 T cell receptor beta chains were all read from a single sample in a study of monozygotic twins with inflammatory bowel disease. TCRdb reanalyzed the 5' RACE reads, giving one entry per CDR3 protein sequence and no DNA. The listing contains approximately 100,000 distinct CDR3 sequences. The source material was blood. The origin of the receptors is a human donor with ulcerative colitis or Crohn's disease, or a healthy co-twin of an affected twin (not recorded which).

The chain combines TRBV18 with TRBJ1-1; TCRdb selects TRBD1, and the lack of DNA leaves this call unchecked. Germline CDR1 is KGHSH and CDR2 is LQKENI. The CDR3 length is 14 residues. The CDR3: CASSLGQGEAEAFF.

The rearrangement links TRBV9 to TRBJ1-6; TCRdb lists TRBD1, though no DNA is available to test this call. Germline values: CDR1 SGDLS, CDR2 YYNGEE. This CDR3 is 14 amino acids long. The CDR3 protein is CASSAQGGNSPLHF.

The chain links TRBV20-1 to TRBJ2-2; with no DNA, the TCRdb D assignment of TRBD1 cannot be verified. Germline assignment: CDR1 DFQATT and CDR2 SNEGSKA (reference sequence). The CDR3 loop spans 15 amino acids. Here the CDR3 reads CSAREPGDVAGELFF.

The CDR3 spells CASSPSREHEQYF. The chain employs TRBV18 and TRBJ2-7; absent DNA, TCRdb's TRBD2 call cannot be checked. This CDR3 contains 13 residues. Germline V gene sequence: CDR1 KGHSH, CDR2 LQKENI.

The chain joins TRBV3-1 to TRBJ1-2. The CDR3 totals 14 residues. Germline CDR1 reads LGHDT; CDR2 reads YNNKEL (reference sequence). The CDR3: CASSQDDGNYGYTF.

V usage is TRBV27 and J usage is TRBJ2-2; no DNA is available, so the TRBD2 call from TCRdb remains unchecked. CDR3 length equals 16 residues. CDR1 MNHEY and CDR2 SMNVEV come from the germline V gene (reference sequence). This CDR3 is CASTQVGGGIPGELFF.

The CDR3 loop is CSVEQDSYEQYF. The chain links TRBV29-1 to TRBJ2-7. Germline V gene sequence: CDR1 SQVTM, CDR2 ANQGSEA. The CDR3 consists of 12 residues.

This chain links TRBV18 with TRBJ2-2; as DNA is missing, the TRBD2 call by TCRdb cannot be tested. CDR3 length: 14 residues. The V gene's germline CDR1 is KGHSH and CDR2 LQKENI. The CDR3 spells CASGRTSNTGELFF. Full variable domain (remainder filled in from reference TRBV18 and TRBJ2-2): NAGVMQNPRHLVRRRGQEARLRCSPMKGHSHVYWYRQLPEEGLKFMVYLQKENIIDESGMPKERFSAEFPKEGPSILRIQQVVRGDSAAYFCASGRTSNTGELFFGEGSRLTVL.

This chain joins TRBV20-1 and TRBJ2-5; with no DNA, the TCRdb D assignment of TRBD2 cannot be verified. The CDR3 runs 15 residues. The germline V gene encodes CDR1 DFQATT and CDR2 SNEGSKA (reference sequence). The CDR3 loop reads CSASSPSANQETQYF.

The CDR3 region is CAHGQAFTEAFF. This chain links TRBV30 with TRBJ1-1; TCRdb lists TRBD1, though no DNA is available to test this call. The germline V gene has CDR1 GTSNPN and CDR2 SVGIG (reference sequence). The CDR3 spans 12 residues.

The chain joins TRBV3-1 to TRBJ1-1; TCRdb calls TRBD1, which cannot be checked without DNA. The length of the CDR3 is 12 residues. Germline V gives CDR1 LGHDT, CDR2 YNNKEL (reference sequence). This chain's CDR3 is CASSQGGPEAFF.

The V call is TRBV5-1, the J call TRBJ1-3. The CDR3 loop spans 14 amino acids. CDR1 and CDR2 (germline): SGHRS, YFSETQ. The CDR3 is CASSLNGGGNTIYF.

The genes are TRBV20-1 and TRBJ1-2; with no DNA, the TCRdb D assignment of TRBD1 cannot be verified. CDR3 length: 18 residues. Germline V gives CDR1 DFQATT, CDR2 SNEGSKA (reference sequence). CDR3 loop: CSARDGALQGKGGYGYTF.